This TCR beta chain was recorded in a study of T cells in women clearing cervical HPV infection. The wider study: Blood came at first lesion visit for cases, post-clearance for controls.

Study-wide results and limits: Repertoire richness, not evenness, was significantly elevated in CIN3+ cases versus controls. Richness plus V gene abundances separated cases from controls with AUC roughly 0.83.

A note on this clone: Its target is unknown. The observed sequence ends 3 residues before the CDR3 terminus, with the missing tail filled in from the germline J gene.

Trimming took 1 base from V and 7 from J, leaving 8 bases between them. From germline, CDR1 is SGHAT and CDR2 FQNNGV. The CDR3 is made up of 14 amino acids. Libraries were prepared by immunoSEQ multiplex PCR; TCRdb keeps only in-frame clonotypes and omits some of them. There are 35,000 to 45,000 clones in the sample, with less than 7.5% held by the top ten. The source of this sequence is a woman aged 18-69 years with a cervical HPV16 infection that either progressed to CIN3+ or cleared (not recorded which). This chain uses TRBV11-2 with TRBJ1-6; possibly TRBD1 for D (5 bases). The sequenced material came from blood buffy coat. The CDR3 loop is CASSLGQGNSPLHF. The CDR3 bases that were read are TGTGCCAGCAGCTTAGGGCAGGGAAATTCACCC.